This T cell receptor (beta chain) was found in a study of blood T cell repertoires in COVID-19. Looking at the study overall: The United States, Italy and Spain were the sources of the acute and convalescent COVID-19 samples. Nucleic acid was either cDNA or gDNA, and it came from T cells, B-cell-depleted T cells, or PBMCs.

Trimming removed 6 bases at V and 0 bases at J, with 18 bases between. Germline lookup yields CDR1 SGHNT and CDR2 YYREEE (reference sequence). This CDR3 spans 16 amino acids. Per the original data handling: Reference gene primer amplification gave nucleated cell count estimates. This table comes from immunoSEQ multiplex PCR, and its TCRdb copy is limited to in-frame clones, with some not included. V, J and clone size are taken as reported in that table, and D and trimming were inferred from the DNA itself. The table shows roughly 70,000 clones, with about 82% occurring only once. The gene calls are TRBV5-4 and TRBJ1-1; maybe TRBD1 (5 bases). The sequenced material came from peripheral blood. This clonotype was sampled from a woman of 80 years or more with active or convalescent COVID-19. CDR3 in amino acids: CASNQGRVQVNTEAFF. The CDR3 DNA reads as TGTGCCAGCAACCAGGGTAGAGTTCAGGTGAACACTGAAGCTTTCTTT.